This entry describes one TCR beta chain. Its antigen remains unidentified. This sample is part of a study of siplizumab effects on memory and regulatory T cells. Study outcomes and limitations: Controls showed an average of around 28% Treg-derived mappable alloreactive CD4+ clones, while siplizumab showed roughly 70%. The study did not confirm that proliferating Tregs from siplizumab cultures were suppressive.

For every sample, about 10^5 TCR templates were assayed. TCRdb's table, derived via immunoSEQ multiplex PCR, lists solely in-frame clones and lacks some. The sample comprises about 82,000 clones, approximately 86% of which are singletons, and under 2% rests with the top ten. The source material was Tregs sorted from blood. This TCR came from a human donor in good health.

The CDR3 DNA is TGTGCCTGGAGTGTGGGGACCTGGTGGGGGGCCCTCCACTTT. Its translation is CAWSVGTWWGALHF. V usage is TRBV30 and J usage is TRBJ1-6; D might be TRBD1 (5 bases). The CDR3 has 14 residues. Trimming cost V 0 bases and J 14 bases, with 17 bases left between them. The germline CDR1 and CDR2 sequences are GTSNPN and SVGIG (reference sequence). Drawing the rest from reference TRBV30 and TRBJ1-6, the complete variable domain is SQTIHQWPATLVQPVGSPLSLECTVEGTSNPNLYWYRQAAGRGLQLLFYSVGIGQISSEVPQNLSASRPQDRQFILSSKKLLLSDSGFYLCAWSVGTWWGALHFGNGTRLTVT.